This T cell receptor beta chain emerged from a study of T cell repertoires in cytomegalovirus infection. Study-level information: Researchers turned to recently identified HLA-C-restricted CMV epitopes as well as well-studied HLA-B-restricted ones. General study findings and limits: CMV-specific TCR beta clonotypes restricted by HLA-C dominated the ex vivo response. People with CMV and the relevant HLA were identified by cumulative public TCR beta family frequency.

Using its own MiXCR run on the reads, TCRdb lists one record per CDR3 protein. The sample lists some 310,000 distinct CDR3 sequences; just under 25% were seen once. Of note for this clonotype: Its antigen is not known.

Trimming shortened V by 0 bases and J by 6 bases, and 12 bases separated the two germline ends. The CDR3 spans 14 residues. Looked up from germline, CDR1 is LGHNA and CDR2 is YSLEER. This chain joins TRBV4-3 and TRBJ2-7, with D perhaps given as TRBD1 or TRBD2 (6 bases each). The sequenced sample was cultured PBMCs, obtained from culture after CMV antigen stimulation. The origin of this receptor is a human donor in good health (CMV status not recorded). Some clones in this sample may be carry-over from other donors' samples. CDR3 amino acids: CASSQDFGGLEQYF. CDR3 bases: TGCGCCAGCAGCCAAGATTTTGGGGGGCTCGAGCAGTACTTC.